These 22 T cell receptor beta chains were sequenced from one sample in a study of T-cell memory formation after mild COVID-19. TCRdb reprocessed the 5' RACE reads via MiXCR and lists one record per CDR3 protein. The data hold some 300,000 distinct CDR3 sequences, with 20% to 25% observed a single time. Sample: PBMCs or a T cell subset sorted from them (not recorded which). The receptors derive from a man in his late teens or twenties who had mild COVID-19 (a few samples of this study predate the infection). Cell type and time point are not known.

This clonotype was seen only a few times. The J gene is TRBJ1-6, the V gene TRBV11-2; 8 bases map to TRBD1. J lost 8 bases, V lost 1 base, and 4 bases had no gene match. The CDR3 is 15 amino acids. The V gene's germline CDR1 is SGHAT and CDR2 FQNNGV. The CDR3 spells CASSLAGGQDSPLHF. As DNA, the CDR3 is TGTGCCAGCAGCTTAGCAGGGGGCCAGGATTCACCCCTCCACTTT.

This clonotype was recorded a few times. The chain employs TRBV28 and TRBJ1-4; a possible D gene is TRBD1 (5 bases). The CDR3 covers 14 residues. Germline V gene sequence: CDR1 MDHEN, CDR2 SYDVKM. Trimming cost V 3 bases and J 5 bases, with 10 bases left between them. The CDR3 bases are TGTGCCAGCAGTTTCCGGGGGGGGAATGAAAAACTGTTTTTT. It encodes CASSFRGGNEKLFF.

The J gene is TRBJ1-1, the V gene TRBV6-1; D gene unclear. Deletions cut 6 bases from V and 1 base from J, with 12 bases between. The CDR3 totals 14 residues. Germline CDR1 is MNHNS and CDR2 is SASEGT. CDR3 DNA sequence: TGTGCCAGCAGCGCGACACTGGGGAACACTGAAGCTTTCTTT. Residues: CASSATLGNTEAFF.

The chain is built from TRBV20-1 and TRBJ2-7; the match to TRBD1 covers 7 bases. The CDR3 is made up of 15 amino acids. From germline, CDR1 is DFQATT and CDR2 SNEGSKA (reference sequence). V was clipped by 3 bases and J by 0 bases; unmatched bases: 8. The DNA for the CDR3 is TGCAGTGCTAGTCGAACCGGGACAGCCTCCTACGAGCAGTACTTC. Translated, it gives CSASRTGTASYEQYF.

This clonotype was counted a single time. The V call is TRBV12-3 or TRBV12-4, the J call TRBJ1-5; 8 bases align to TRBD1. J gave up 2 bases and V 7 bases, and 1 base lay outside the gene matches. The CDR3 is 13 amino acids. The CDR3 protein is CASKQGGNQPQHF. CDR3 nucleotides: TGTGCCAGCAAACAGGGGGGCAATCAGCCCCAGCATTTT.

A few counts support this clonotype. The V and J genes are TRBV12-3 or TRBV12-4 and TRBJ2-2; 9 bases line up with TRBD2. There are 15 residues in the CDR3. The ends lost 8 bases at V and 6 bases at J; junction bases unmatched: 10. CDR3 sequence reads: CASGPPSGASGELFF. The CDR3 bases are TGTGCCAGCGGCCCCCCTAGCGGGGCATCCGGGGAGCTGTTTTTT.

This clonotype came up once. This chain connects TRBV5-1 to TRBJ2-1; 9 bases fit TRBD1. CDR1 SGHRS and CDR2 YFSETQ come from the germline V gene. V gave up 4 bases and J gave up 5 bases; unmatched junction bases: 13. The CDR3 consists of 17 residues. CDR3 nucleotide sequence: TGCGCCAGCAGCCTGGGGACAGGGACCACCTCAAACAATGAGCAGTTCTTC. As protein: CASSLGTGTTSNNEQFF.

This clonotype was observed at least ten times. This rearrangement joins TRBV13 to TRBJ2-2, with D unresolved. V lost 5 bases and J 6 bases, leaving 13 bases between the germline ends. The CDR3 extends over 14 amino acids. Looked up from germline, CDR1 is PRHDT and CDR2 is FYEKMQ (reference sequence). The CDR3 sequence: CASSPGGMPGELFF. The CDR3 DNA sequence: TGTGCCAGCAGCCCCGGTGGGATGCCCGGGGAGCTGTTTTTT.

This clonotype was detected ten times or more. The chain joins TRBV6-2 or TRBV6-3 to TRBJ2-7; 10 positions match TRBD2. CDR1 and CDR2 from the germline V gene are MNHEY and SVGEGT. J lost 7 bases, V lost 3 bases, and 15 bases had no gene match. The CDR3 consists of 17 residues. In nucleotides, the CDR3 is TGTGCCAGCAGTTATCGACAGCGGGGGGGTCCTACGTGTGAGCAGTACGTC. Amino acids: CASSYRQRGGPTCEQYV.

V gene TRBV5-4 combines with J gene TRBJ1-1, with D hard to call. The CDR3 extends over 15 amino acids. Germline CDR1 is SGHNT and CDR2 is YYREEE (reference sequence). With 1 base removed from V and 0 bases from J, the gap between germline ends came to 10 bases. As DNA, the CDR3 is TGTGCCAGCAGCTTGAGTCCAAAACTGAACACTGAAGCTTTCTTT. Protein: CASSLSPKLNTEAFF.

This clonotype was seen more than once but under ten times. The chain joins TRBV7-2 to TRBJ1-5, with D perhaps TRBD1 (5 bases). The V gene lost 4 bases and the J gene lost 6 bases, with 10 bases spanning the gap. Per the germline V gene, CDR1 is SGHTA and CDR2 is FQGNSA. CDR3 size: 13 residues. CDR3 sequence: CASSSGRRQPQHF. CDR3 DNA sequence: TGTGCCAGCAGCTCGGGGCGCCGTCAGCCCCAGCATTTT.

This clonotype was seen a few times. The rearrangement uses TRBV4-2 and TRBJ2-6; D remains ambiguous. CDR3 length equals 16 residues. The V end was cut by 0 bases, the J end by 2 bases, with 8 bases between. The germline V gene has CDR1 LGHNA and CDR2 YNFKEQ. The CDR3 spells CASSQDWPAGANVLTF. The DNA for the CDR3 is TGTGCCAGCAGCCAAGATTGGCCGGCTGGGGCCAACGTCCTGACTTTC.

The rearrangement uses TRBV7-9 and TRBJ2-7; tentatively, D is TRBD1 or TRBD2 (6 bases each). The V end was cut by 2 bases, the J end by 6 bases, with 23 bases between. This CDR3 spans 17 amino acids. Germline V CDR1 and CDR2: SEHNR, FQNEAQ (reference sequence). The DNA for the CDR3 is TGTGCCAGCAGCTTACGGGACGGGGGCCCGTCTAGATCCGAGCAGTACTTC. It codes for CASSLRDGGPSRSEQYF.

The chain employs TRBV7-2 and TRBJ1-2; 9 bases line up with TRBD1. The CDR3 contains 14 residues. J was trimmed by 8 bases and V by 8 bases; bases with no gene match: 12. Germline V gene data show CDR1 as SGHTA and CDR2 as FQGNSA. The CDR3 DNA sequence: TGTGCCAGCGGTTGGACAGGGGAAGGGGGCGGCTACACCTTC. This encodes CASGWTGEGGGYTF. Based on the CDR3 plus reference TRBV7-2 and TRBJ1-2, the full variable domain is GAGVSQSPSNKVTEKGKDVELRCDPISGHTALYWYRQSLGQGLEFLIYFQGNSAPDKSGLPSDRFSAERTGGSVSTLTIQRTQQEDSAVYLCASGWTGEGGGYTFGSGTRLTVV.

The genes are TRBV7-8 and TRBJ1-1, with D unclear. The CDR3 consists of 15 residues. Germline V CDR1 and CDR2: SGHVS, FQNEAQ. The V end lost 5 bases, the J end lost 6 bases, and 19 bases lay between the germline ends. The CDR3 bases are TGTGCCAGCAGCCTTTTCGATGGTCCCCCCGCTGAAGCTTTCTTT. Its protein product is CASSLFDGPPAEAFF.

This clonotype has a count of ten or more. The chain employs TRBV5-1 and TRBJ2-3; D is ambiguous. Trimming pared 3 bases from V and 0 bases from J, leaving 11 bases between. The length of the CDR3 is 15 residues. In germline, CDR1 is SGHRS, CDR2 YFSETQ. The CDR3 DNA reads as TGCGCCAGCAGCTACTCCCCCTCTAGCACAGATACGCAGTATTTT. Translation: CASSYSPSSTDTQYF.

CDR3 sequence reads: CASTPSADRETKYF. CDR3 sequence (DNA): TGTGCCAGCACCCCTTCCGCGGATAGGGAGACCAAGTACTTC. The chain has TRBV21-1 and TRBJ2-5; the table's D call TRBD1 went unverified against the DNA. TRBV21-1 is a listed pseudogene. The CDR3 length is 14 residues.

The chain recombines TRBV6-1 with TRBJ1-4; tentative D call: TRBD1 (6 bases). The CDR3 consists of 14 residues. CDR1 is MNHNS and CDR2 is SASEGT in the germline V gene. Trimming took 10 bases from V and 4 from J, leaving 16 bases between them. The CDR3 DNA reads TGTGCCACCTTCGGGGGCCCGGATAATGAAAAACTGTTTTTT. Protein sequence: CATFGGPDNEKLFF.

This chain connects TRBV5-1 to TRBJ1-1; TRBD1 agrees at 7 bases. The germline CDR1 and CDR2 sequences are SGHRS and YFSETQ. The CDR3 has 15 residues. With V trimmed by 4 bases and J by 3 bases, 9 bases remained unmatched. CDR3 sequence: CASSTDRAVDTEAFF. CDR3 coding DNA: TGCGCCAGCAGCACCGACAGGGCGGTCGACACTGAAGCTTTCTTT.

This clonotype was counted only a few times. The gene calls are TRBV6-5 and TRBJ1-1; tentatively, D is TRBD1 (6 bases). Germline CDR1 is MNHEY and CDR2 is SVGAGI. The V end was cut by 6 bases, the J end by 5 bases, with 19 bases between. There are 15 residues in the CDR3. This chain's CDR3 is CASRIEGGGETEAFF. CDR3 nucleotide sequence: TGTGCCAGCAGGATAGAAGGCGGGGGCGAAACTGAAGCTTTCTTT.

The chain employs TRBV7-9 and TRBJ1-2; 7 nucleotides align to TRBD1. Germline-derived CDR1 and CDR2 are SEHNR and FQNEAQ (reference sequence). V gave up 6 bases and J gave up 6 bases; unmatched junction bases: 10. CDR3 length: 14 residues. CDR3: CASRPLGQEHGYTF. In DNA form, the CDR3 reads TGTGCCAGCAGGCCCCTTGGACAGGAACATGGCTACACCTTC.

The chain is built from TRBV27 and TRBJ2-3, with TRBD2 matching over 7 bases. Looked up from germline, CDR1 is MNHEY and CDR2 is SMNVEV (reference sequence). J lost 0 bases, V lost 5 bases, and 8 bases had no gene match. The CDR3 consists of 16 residues. CDR3 residues: CASSPLTSTSTDTQYF. The CDR3 nucleotides read TGTGCCAGCAGTCCTTTGACTAGCACTAGCACAGATACGCAGTATTTT.